Listed here are 24 T cell receptor beta chains from one sample, sequenced in a study of T cell repertoires in aging, cancer and after chemotherapy. The template was genomic DNA from peripheral blood, not RNA. Rearranged V-D-J TRB sequences were amplified with a mixed TRB-A/B primer pool. One entry per CDR3 protein, called by TCRdb with MiXCR from the multiplex PCR reads. This sample has more than 15,000 distinct CDR3 sequences, with 45% to 55% found just once. The sequencing sample was made of blood. The receptors were sampled from a human donor in good health.

About this clonotype itself: This may be a read error: a much more frequent sequence differs by one nucleotide. V gene TRBV29-1 combines with J gene TRBJ2-1; 7 nucleotides agree with TRBD1. The germline CDR1 and CDR2 sequences are SQVTM and ANQGSEA. The CDR3 runs 13 residues. CDR3 region: CSVSSTGNNEKFF. CDR3 nucleotides: TGCAGCGTTTCCTCGACAGGGAACAATGAGAAGTTCTTC.

This sequence joins TRBV27 and TRBJ2-1, with unresolved D. V lost 0 bases to trimming and J lost 3 bases, with 3 bases between them. CDR3 length: 13 residues. Germline V CDR1 and CDR2: MNHEY, SMNVEV (reference sequence). CDR3 sequence (DNA): TGTGCCAGCAGTTTATCAGTCTACAATGAGCAGTTCTTC. Translating gives CASSLSVYNEQFF.

This CDR3 reads CASSLWTGVLNTGELFF. The CDR3 coding sequence is TGTGCCAGCAGCTTGTGGACAGGGGTCTTGAACACCGGGGAGCTGTTTTTT. This chain links TRBV5-6 with TRBJ2-2; 9 bases map to TRBD1. The CDR3 extends over 17 amino acids. V dropped 1 base and J dropped 1; count of bases not matched to a gene: 5. Germline-derived CDR1 and CDR2 are SGHDT and YYEEEE. The complete variable domain, with remaining parts taken from reference TRBV5-6 and TRBJ2-2, reads DAGVTQSPTHLIKTRGQQVTLRCSPKSGHDTVSWYQQALGQGPQFIFQYYEEEERQRGNFPDRFSGHQFPNYSSELNVNALLLGDSALYLCASSLWTGVLNTGELFFGEGSRLTVL.

This rearrangement joins TRBV19 to TRBJ2-6, with 9 bases matching TRBD1. The V gene end was trimmed by 5 bases and the J gene end by 4 bases; junction bases not matched to a gene: 6. Germline V CDR1 and CDR2: LNHDA, SQIVND (reference sequence). The CDR3 totals 16 residues. CDR3 DNA: TGTGCCAGTAGTTCGGGACAGGGTCAGGGGGCCAACGTCCTGACTTTC. It translates to CASSSGQGQGANVLTF.

The chain links TRBV5-6 to TRBJ2-1, with TRBD2 matching 8 bases. The CDR3 is 19 residues long. The germline V gene encodes CDR1 SGHDT and CDR2 YYEEEE. Trimming cost V 0 bases and J 3 bases; bases outside gene matches: 14. The CDR3 spells CASSLAPLAVKSLYNEQFF. The CDR3 region has the DNA TGTGCCAGCAGCTTGGCCCCACTAGCGGTAAAGTCACTCTACAATGAGCAGTTCTTC.

The sample holds one count of this clonotype. This chain uses TRBV11-1 with TRBJ2-6; unclear D gene. CDR3 length: 13 amino acids. CDR1 and CDR2 from the germline V gene are SGHAT and FQDESV (reference sequence). V was shortened by 5 bases and J by 2 bases, with 4 bases between the two germline ends. CDR3 in DNA: TGTGCCAGCAGCCCCGCTGGGGCCAACGTCCTGACTTTC. Amino acid sequence: CASSPAGANVLTF.

V gene TRBV27 combines with J gene TRBJ2-3; D gene unclear. This CDR3 is built from 14 residues. V lost 11 bases and J lost 0, with 15 bases in between. Germline CDR1 MNHEY, CDR2 SMNVEV (reference sequence). CDR3 region: CARKTLGSTDTQYF. In nucleotides, the CDR3 is TGTGCCCGCAAAACGCTGGGGAGCACAGATACGCAGTATTTT.

Here the CDR3 DNA reads TGTGCCAGCAGTTTGGCCCCAATGGGGTCCTACGAGCAGTACTTC. Its protein is CASSLAPMGSYEQYF. The chain joins TRBV6-5 to TRBJ2-7, with D unclear. In germline, CDR1 is MNHEY, CDR2 SVGAGI. The CDR3 is 15 residues long. V was cut by 4 bases and J by 1 base, with 14 bases left in between.

The chain carries TRBV6-5 and TRBJ2-7; TRBD1 is a possible D gene (5 bases). Germline CDR1 and CDR2: MNHEY and SVGAGI. Trimming left V 4 bases short and J 5 bases short, with 9 bases between. This CDR3 spans 12 amino acids. This CDR3 reads CASSLGHDEQYF. The CDR3 DNA sequence: TGTGCCAGCAGTTTAGGACACGACGAGCAGTACTTC.

This clonotype showed up just once. CDR3 amino acids: CASSINREYNEQFF. Written as DNA, the CDR3 is TGTGCCAGTAGTATAAACAGGGAATACAATGAGCAGTTCTTC. The chain links TRBV19 to TRBJ2-1, with D possibly TRBD1 on 6 matching bases. The V gene lost 2 bases and the J gene lost 4 bases, with 9 bases spanning the gap. Germline V gives CDR1 LNHDA, CDR2 SQIVND (reference sequence). CDR3 length equals 14 residues.

This clonotype was seen a handful of times. This chain joins TRBV12-3 or TRBV12-4 and TRBJ2-3; 8 nucleotides agree with TRBD2. This CDR3 contains 15 residues. Losses at the gene ends were 5 bases for V and 4 bases for J; bases not matched to a gene: 8. In DNA, the CDR3 is TGTGCCAGCAGTCCGGGGGGGGCAGGAGCAGATACGCAGTATTTT. Its translation: CASSPGGAGADTQYF.

This clonotype was counted a few times. The chain's CDR3 is CASSRAGESEQFF. In DNA, the CDR3 is TGTGCCAGTAGTAGGGCAGGGGAGAGTGAGCAGTTCTTC. V usage is TRBV19 and J usage is TRBJ2-1, with D perhaps TRBD1 (6 bases). In germline, CDR1 is LNHDA, CDR2 SQIVND (reference sequence). V shed 4 bases and J shed 9 bases, with 13 bases lying between them. The CDR3 is 13 residues long.

Here the CDR3 reads CASSILGTGEAFVADTQYF. CDR3 sequence (DNA): TGTGCCAGTAGTATTTTAGGGACAGGGGAGGCATTCGTGGCAGATACGCAGTATTTT. This chain connects TRBV19 to TRBJ2-3; 10 bases fit TRBD1. Losses at the gene ends were 3 bases for V and 4 bases for J; bases not matched to a gene: 16. This CDR3 is 19 amino acids long. Germline V CDR1 and CDR2: LNHDA, SQIVND (reference sequence).

This clonotype is medium-sized (0.01 to 0.1%) in the sample. CDR3 nucleotide sequence: TGCAGCGTTGTAGGGCGGGAGGGAACGGACGAGCAGTTCTTC. Translated, it gives CSVVGREGTDEQFF. The chain uses TRBV29-1 and TRBJ2-1; 9 bases line up with TRBD2. The CDR3 extends over 14 amino acids. CDR1 and CDR2 from the germline V gene are SQVTM and ANQGSEA. J gave up 10 bases and V 4 bases, and 11 bases lay outside the gene matches.

This clonotype is termed medium-sized. The rearrangement joins TRBV29-1 to TRBJ2-3, with 11 nucleotides matching TRBD1. The CDR3 length is 14 residues. V was pared by 6 bases and J by 4 bases, with 6 bases of the junction left unmatched. The germline gives CDR1 SQVTM, CDR2 ANQGSEA. The CDR3 sequence: CSVTGTGGSDTQYF. DNA of the CDR3: TGCAGCGTCACCGGGACAGGGGGGTCAGATACGCAGTATTTT.

This chain connects TRBV27 to TRBJ1-3; no clear D gene. Looked up from germline, CDR1 is MNHEY and CDR2 is SMNVEV (reference sequence). The ends were cut back, 3 bases at V and 1 base at J, with 7 bases in the middle. CDR3 size: 14 residues. DNA of the CDR3: TGTGCCAGCAGTTTTCGGGGTTCTGGAAACACCATATATTTT. This sequence encodes CASSFRGSGNTIYF.

The chain uses TRBV6-5 and TRBJ1-2; 9 bases match TRBD1. Germline lookup yields CDR1 MNHEY and CDR2 SVGAGI. The CDR3 spans 16 residues. Germline trimming cut 6 bases from V and 5 bases from J; bases unmatched to any gene: 13. Here the CDR3 DNA reads TGTGCCAGCAGCCGACGTAGACAGGGGGTGGGTTATGGCTACACCTTC. This encodes CASSRRRQGVGYGYTF.

The J gene is TRBJ2-5, the V gene TRBV27, with 11 bases matching TRBD1. The J segment lost 2 bases and the V segment lost 4 bases, leaving 3 bases of the junction unmatched. Germline V gives CDR1 MNHEY, CDR2 SMNVEV (reference sequence). The CDR3 has 15 amino acids. The DNA for the CDR3 is TGTGCCAGCAGTTACAGGGACAGGGGGCAAGAGACCCAGTACTTC. Protein sequence: CASSYRDRGQETQYF.

The V gene is TRBV27, the J gene TRBJ1-2, with D unresolved. The CDR3 is 12 amino acids. Deletions cut 8 bases from V and 6 bases from J, with 13 bases between. Germline V gene sequence: CDR1 MNHEY, CDR2 SMNVEV (reference sequence). The CDR3 spells CASRNRRDGYTF. CDR3 bases: TGTGCCAGCCGCAATCGGAGGGATGGCTACACCTTC.

This chain uses TRBV6-1 with TRBJ2-5; TRBD2 might be the D (6 bases). The CDR3 loop spans 14 amino acids. V gave up 6 bases and J gave up 7 bases, with 18 bases separating them. Germline V lookup: CDR1 MNHNS, CDR2 SASEGT. The CDR3 region is CASRGTPGLGTQYF. The CDR3 DNA is TGTGCCAGCAGGGGGACTCCCGGGTTAGGGACCCAGTACTTC.

This clonotype showed up just a few times. The rearrangement uses TRBV12-3 or TRBV12-4 and TRBJ2-1; D possibly matches TRBD1 or TRBD2 (5 bases each). V was shortened by 5 bases and J by 7 bases, with 9 bases between the two germline ends. The CDR3 has 12 amino acids. CDR3 coding DNA: TGTGCCAGCAGTCGGGACCAGAATGAGCAGTTCTTC. Translation: CASSRDQNEQFF.

Here the CDR3 reads CASRGAGTGVDEQYF. CDR3 in DNA: TGTGCCAGCAGGGGGGCCGGGACAGGGGTGGACGAGCAGTACTTC. V and J are TRBV27 and TRBJ2-7, with 10 bases identical to TRBD1. The CDR3 covers 15 residues. V was clipped by 6 bases and J by 5 bases; unmatched bases: 10. Germline V lookup: CDR1 MNHEY, CDR2 SMNVEV (reference sequence).

The chain joins TRBV18 to TRBJ2-5; TRBD1 is a possible D gene (6 bases). The CDR3 length is 15 residues. V dropped 4 bases and J dropped 2 bases, with 14 bases sitting between them. Germline CDR1 reads KGHSH; CDR2 reads LQKENI. The CDR3 nucleotides are TGTGCCAGCTCACTTTCTACAGGGTCGCAAGAGACCCAGTACTTC. Protein product: CASSLSTGSQETQYF.

This clonotype was detected a few times. The chain combines TRBV19 with TRBJ2-1; 10 bases align to TRBD2. V shed 3 bases, J shed 8 bases, and the junction held 7 bases outside the gene matches. Per germline, CDR1 LNHDA and CDR2 SQIVND (reference sequence). The CDR3 is 15 residues long. As DNA, the CDR3 is TGTGCCAGTAGTATGGGGGCTAGCGGGAGTCATGAGCAGTTCTTC. Encoded protein: CASSMGASGSHEQFF.